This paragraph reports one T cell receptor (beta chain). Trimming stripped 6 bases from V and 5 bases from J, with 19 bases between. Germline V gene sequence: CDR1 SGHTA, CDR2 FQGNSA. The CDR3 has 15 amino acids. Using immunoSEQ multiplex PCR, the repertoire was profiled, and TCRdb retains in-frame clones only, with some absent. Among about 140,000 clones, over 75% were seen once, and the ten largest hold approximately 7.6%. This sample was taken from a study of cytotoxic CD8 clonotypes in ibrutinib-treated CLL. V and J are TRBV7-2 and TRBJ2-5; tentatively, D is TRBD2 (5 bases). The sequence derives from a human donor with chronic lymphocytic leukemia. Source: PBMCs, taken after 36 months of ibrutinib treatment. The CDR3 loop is CASSSYGLPGETQYF. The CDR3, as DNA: TGTGCCAGCAGTTCATACGGGCTCCCGGGGGAGACCCAGTACTTC. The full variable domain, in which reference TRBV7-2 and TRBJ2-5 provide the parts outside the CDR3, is GAGVSQSPSNKVTEKGKDVELRCDPISGHTALYWYRQSLGQGLEFLIYFQGNSAPDKSGLPSDRFSAERTGGSVSTLTIQRTQQEDSAVYLCASSSYGLPGETQYFGPGTRLLVL.